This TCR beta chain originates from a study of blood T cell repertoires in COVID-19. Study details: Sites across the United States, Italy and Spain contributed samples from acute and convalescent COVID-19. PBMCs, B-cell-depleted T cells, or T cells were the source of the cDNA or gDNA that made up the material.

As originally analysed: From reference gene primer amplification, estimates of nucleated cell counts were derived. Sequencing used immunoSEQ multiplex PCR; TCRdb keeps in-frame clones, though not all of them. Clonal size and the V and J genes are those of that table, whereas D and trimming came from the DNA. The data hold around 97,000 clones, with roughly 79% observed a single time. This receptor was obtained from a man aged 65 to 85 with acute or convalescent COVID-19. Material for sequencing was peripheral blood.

CDR3 nucleotides: TGTGCCAGCAGTACACTACAGGGAGATAATGAAAAACTGTTTTTT. Translation gives CASSTLQGDNEKLFF. V gene TRBV6-5 combines with J gene TRBJ1-4; D is perhaps TRBD1 (6 bases). Germline CDR1 reads MNHEY; CDR2 reads SVGAGI. Trimming pared 5 bases from V and 4 bases from J, leaving 14 bases between. The CDR3 loop spans 15 amino acids.